Following are 13 T cell receptor beta chains from one sample sequenced in a study of blood T cell repertoires in COVID-19. The repertoire was sequenced with immunoSEQ multiplex PCR; TCRdb's copy has only in-frame clones and lacks some. The sample comprises 42,000 or so clones, almost 95% of which are singletons, and about 8.3% rests with the top ten. What was sequenced was peripheral blood. These receptors all come from a man aged 50 or older with active COVID-19.

This chain uses TRBV19 with TRBJ1-2, with D possibly being TRBD1 (5 bases). The germline gives CDR1 LNHDA, CDR2 SQIVND (reference sequence). This CDR3 spans 18 amino acids. Trimming pared 7 bases from V and 6 bases from J, leaving 30 bases between. CDR3 sequence reads: CASTSGRGRVRLSDGYTF. In DNA, the CDR3 is TGTGCCAGTACCTCCGGTAGGGGCAGGGTAAGGCTAAGCGATGGCTACACCTTC.

This chain uses TRBV28 with TRBJ1-5, with D perhaps TRBD1 (5 bases). CDR1 is MDHEN and CDR2 is SYDVKM in the germline V gene. V lost 7 bases and J lost 0, with 13 bases in between. The CDR3 has 15 amino acids. The CDR3 DNA sequence: TGTGCCAGCATCTCGGGGGGGAATAGCAATCAGCCCCAGCATTTT. This translates into CASISGGNSNQPQHF.

The V gene is TRBV2, the J gene TRBJ2-1; 10 nucleotides line up with TRBD2. The CDR3 runs to 19 residues. J lost 5 bases, V lost 7 bases, and 20 bases had no gene match. Per germline, CDR1 SNHLY and CDR2 FYNNEI. The CDR3 spells CASTLRDFFSGRRNNEQFF. For the CDR3, the DNA is TGTGCCAGCACCCTTCGGGATTTTTTTAGCGGGAGGAGAAACAATGAGCAGTTCTTC.

The V and J genes are TRBV3-1 (or the pseudogene TRBV3-2) and TRBJ2-7; unclear D gene. The CDR3 consists of 15 residues. V was cut by 6 bases and J by 0 bases, with 15 bases left in between. Germline lookup yields CDR1 LGHDT and CDR2 YNNKEL (reference sequence). The DNA of the CDR3 is TGTGCCAGCAGTACCCTCAACTCCGGCTCCTACGAGCAGTACTTC. This encodes CASSTLNSGSYEQYF.

V and J are TRBV5-1 and TRBJ1-2; D gene uncertain. V was cut by 0 bases and J by 8 bases, with 11 bases left in between. The CDR3 covers 13 residues. Germline V gives CDR1 SGHRS, CDR2 YFSETQ. This CDR3 is CASSLEGRGGYTF. The CDR3 nucleotides are TGCGCCAGCAGCTTGGAGGGCCGAGGGGGCTACACCTTC.

The chain joins TRBV6-5 to TRBJ1-2; weak D call: TRBD1 (5 bases). Germline CDR1 reads MNHEY; CDR2 reads SVGAGI. This CDR3 spans 13 amino acids. V lost 2 bases and J lost 9, with 13 bases in between. CDR3 sequence reads: CASSYDRTLSYTF. Here the CDR3 DNA reads TGTGCCAGCAGTTACGACAGAACGTTGAGCTACACCTTC.

The V gene is TRBV5-4, the J gene TRBJ2-2; the match to TRBD1 covers 8 bases. Germline V gene data show CDR1 as SGHNT and CDR2 as YYREEE (reference sequence). The CDR3 length is 15 residues. Trimming removed 0 bases from V and 8 bases from J; junction bases left unmatched: 6. CDR3 sequence (DNA): TGTGCCAGCAGCTTGGGGCAGGGGGCGTATGGGGAGCTGTTTTTT. The encoded protein is CASSLGQGAYGELFF.

This rearrangement joins TRBV7-2 to TRBJ1-2, with 9 bases fitting TRBD1. Per germline, CDR1 SGHTA and CDR2 FQGNSA. This CDR3 has 14 residues. V was clipped by 8 bases and J by 8 bases; unmatched bases: 12. Here the CDR3 reads CASQPRTGELGYTF. DNA for the CDR3: TGTGCCAGCCAACCTCGGACAGGGGAGCTCGGCTACACCTTC. Full variable domain (missing parts from reference TRBV7-2 and TRBJ1-2): GAGVSQSPSNKVTEKGKDVELRCDPISGHTALYWYRQSLGQGLEFLIYFQGNSAPDKSGLPSDRFSAERTGGSVSTLTIQRTQQEDSAVYLCASQPRTGELGYTFGSGTRLTVV.

The chain employs TRBV5-5 and TRBJ1-5, with TRBD1 matching 7 bases. CDR3 length equals 16 residues. Germline CDR1 reads SGHKS; CDR2 reads YYEKEE (reference sequence). Trimming cost V 0 bases and J 3 bases; bases outside gene matches: 6. CDR3 sequence (DNA): TGTGCCAGCAGCTTGGGTGGAGGGGGCTACAATCAGCCCCAGCATTTT. This sequence encodes CASSLGGGGYNQPQHF.

A few counts support this clone. CDR3 sequence (DNA): TGTGCCAGCACGTTCGAGGGTGGGGGCGAACAGCCCCAGCATTTT. This encodes CASTFEGGGEQPQHF. The chain joins TRBV2 to TRBJ1-5; D is perhaps TRBD1 (6 bases). Germline CDR1 is SNHLY and CDR2 is FYNNEI. The ends were cut back, 7 bases at V and 7 bases at J, with 20 bases in the middle. The CDR3 extends over 15 amino acids.

A remark on this clone: Within the sample, other DNA sequences also encode this same CDR3. V gene TRBV6-5 combines with J gene TRBJ2-7; 7 nucleotides line up with TRBD2. Trimming cost V 2 bases and J 1 base; bases outside gene matches: 2. CDR1 and CDR2 (germline): MNHEY, SVGAGI. This CDR3 has 14 residues. The CDR3 DNA is TGTGCCAGCAGTTACAGGGGAGGGTCCTACGAGCAGTACTTC. This sequence encodes CASSYRGGSYEQYF.

CDR3 sequence reads: CASRGGHLDEQYF. The CDR3, as DNA: TGTGCCAGCAGGGGAGGACATTTAGACGAGCAGTACTTC. This chain links TRBV6-5 with TRBJ2-7; possible D gene TRBD2, 6 bases. CDR1 is MNHEY, CDR2 SVGAGI, per germline. This CDR3 is built from 13 residues. With 6 bases removed from V and 5 bases from J, the gap between germline ends came to 14 bases.

The J gene is TRBJ2-1, the V gene TRBV5-8, with TRBD2 matching over 12 bases. The J segment lost 4 bases and the V segment lost 1 base, leaving 9 bases of the junction unmatched. Germline CDR1 is SGHTS and CDR2 is YDEGEE. The CDR3 is made up of 18 amino acids. Here the CDR3 reads CASSLYGTSGPSYNEQFF. The CDR3 coding sequence is TGTGCCAGCAGCTTGTATGGGACTAGCGGGCCCTCATACAATGAGCAGTTCTTC.